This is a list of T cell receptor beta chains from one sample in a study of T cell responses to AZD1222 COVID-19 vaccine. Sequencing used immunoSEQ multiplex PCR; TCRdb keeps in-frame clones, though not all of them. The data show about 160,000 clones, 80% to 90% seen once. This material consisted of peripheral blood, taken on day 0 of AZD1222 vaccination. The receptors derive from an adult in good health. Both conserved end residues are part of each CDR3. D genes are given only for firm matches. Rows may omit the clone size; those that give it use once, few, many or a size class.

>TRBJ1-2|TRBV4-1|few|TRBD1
TGCGCCAGCAGCCTTTCCGGACAGGGGGCGGGTGGCTACACCTTC
CASSLSGQGAGGYTF
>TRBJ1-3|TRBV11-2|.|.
TGTGCCAGCAGCTTAGGTCCGACAGAAGGAAACACCATATATTTT
CASSLGPTEGNTIYF
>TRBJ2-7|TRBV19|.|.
TGTGCCAGTAGTCCTTATGGGGCTGACGAGCAGTACTTC
CASSPYGADEQYF
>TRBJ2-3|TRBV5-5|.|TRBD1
TGTGCCAGCAGCTCAGGGGGAAGCACAGATACGCAGTATTTT
CASSSGGSTDTQYF
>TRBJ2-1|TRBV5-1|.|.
TGCGCCAGCAGCTTGGCCCTCCGGGATGAGCAGTTCTTC
CASSLALRDEQFF
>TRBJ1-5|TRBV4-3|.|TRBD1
TGCGCCAGCAGCCAGGGGACAGGGCGCAATCAGCCCCAGCATTTT
CASSQGTGRNQPQHF
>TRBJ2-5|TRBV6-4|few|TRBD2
TGTGCCAGCAGTGAACTAGCGGGGGCCCAAGAGACCCAGTACTTC
CASSELAGAQETQYF
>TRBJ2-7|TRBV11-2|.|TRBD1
TGTGCCAGCAGCCCTGAATGGGACAGCTCCTACGAGCAGTACTTC
CASSPEWDSSYEQYF
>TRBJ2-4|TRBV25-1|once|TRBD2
TGTGCCAGCACTAGCGGGGATAACATTCAGTACTTC
CASTSGDNIQYF
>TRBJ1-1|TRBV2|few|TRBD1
TGTGCCAGCAACCTCGGACAGGGGACGGGAGCTTTCTTT
CASNLGQGTGAFF
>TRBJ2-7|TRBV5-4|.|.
TGTGCCAGCAGCGTATACAGGGTTACCAACGAGCAGTACTTC
CASSVYRVTNEQYF
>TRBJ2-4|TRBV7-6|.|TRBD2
TGTGCCAGCAGCTCTAGCGGGTTAGCCAAAAACATTCAGTACTTC
CASSSSGLAKNIQYF
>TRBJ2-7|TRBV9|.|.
TGTGCCAGCAGCGTAGCGGCCGGCTCCTACGAGCAGTACTTC
CASSVAAGSYEQYF
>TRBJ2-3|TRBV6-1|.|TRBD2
TGTGCCAGCAGTGATTTGACTAGCGGGGTAACTAGCACAGATACGCAGTATTTT
CASSDLTSGVTSTDTQYF
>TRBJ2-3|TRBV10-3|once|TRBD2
TGTGCCATCAGAGGACCCGGGACTAGCGGGGGAAGCACAGATACGCAGTATTTT
CAIRGPGTSGGSTDTQYF
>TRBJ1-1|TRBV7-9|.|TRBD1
TGTGCCAGCAGCCTACAACAGGGGGCACGAACTGAAGCTTTCTTT
CASSLQQGARTEAFF
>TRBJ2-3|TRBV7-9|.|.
TGTGCCAGCAGCGACACCCTCTTCACAGATACGCAGTATTTT
CASSDTLFTDTQYF
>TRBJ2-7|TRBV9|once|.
TGTGCCAGCAGCGCGGCGGACGGATTCCGCTACGAGCAGTACTTC
CASSAADGFRYEQYF
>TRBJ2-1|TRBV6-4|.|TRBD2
TGTGCCAGCAGTGAGGGGACTAGCGGCAATGAGCAGTTCTTC
CASSEGTSGNEQFF
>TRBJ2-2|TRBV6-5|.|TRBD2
TGTGCCAGCAGTTACTTTGCGGGGGGGCAGAACGGGGAGCTGTTTTTT
CASSYFAGGQNGELFF
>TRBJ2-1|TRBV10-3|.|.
TGTGCCATCAGTGACGGGGTCCCTAATGAGCAGTTCTTC
CAISDGVPNEQFF
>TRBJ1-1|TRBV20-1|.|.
TGCAGGGCTGCGGCGAACACTGAAGCTTTCTTT
CRAAANTEAFF
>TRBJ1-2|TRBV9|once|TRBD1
TGTGCCAGCAGGACAACAGGGGACTATGGCTACACCTTC
CASRTTGDYGYTF
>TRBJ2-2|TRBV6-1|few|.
TGTGCCAGCAGTGAAGTACCCAGGTACTACGCGAACACCGGGGAGCTGTTTTTT
CASSEVPRYYANTGELFF
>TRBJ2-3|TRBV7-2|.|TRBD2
TGTGCCAGCAGCTTAGGGCGGGGGGGCGGAGATACGCAGTATTTT
CASSLGRGGGDTQYF
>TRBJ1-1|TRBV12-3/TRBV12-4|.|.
TGTGCCAGCAGCCGGCGGGGGGCCACTGAAGCTTTCTTT
CASSRRGATEAFF
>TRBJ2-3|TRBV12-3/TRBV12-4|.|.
TGTGCCAGCAGGTCCCCCACAGATACGCAGTATTTT
CASRSPTDTQYF
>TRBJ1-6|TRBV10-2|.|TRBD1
TGCGCCAGCCAGCGGCCGGGACAGATGTCCTCCTATAATTCACCCCTCCACTTT
CASQRPGQMSSYNSPLHF
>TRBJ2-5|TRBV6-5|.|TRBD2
TGTGCCAGCAGTTACGCTGGGACTAGCGGACAAGAGACCCAGTACTTC
CASSYAGTSGQETQYF
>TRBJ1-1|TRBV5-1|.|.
TGCGCCAGCAGCTTCGACGGGTTGAACACTGAAGCTTTCTTT
CASSFDGLNTEAFF
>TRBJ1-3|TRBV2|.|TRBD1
TGTGCCAGCAGTTGGCAGGGGGTTGCTGGAAACACCATATATTTT
CASSWQGVAGNTIYF
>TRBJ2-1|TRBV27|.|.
TGTGCCAGTCAGGGGATCGGCAATGAGCAGTTCTTC
CASQGIGNEQFF
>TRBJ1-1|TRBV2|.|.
TGTGCCAGCACGGTGAACACTGAAGCTTTCTTT
CASTVNTEAFF
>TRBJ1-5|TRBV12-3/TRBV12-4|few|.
TGTGCCAGCAGTTTTAATCGCAATCAGCCCCAGCATTTT
CASSFNRNQPQHF
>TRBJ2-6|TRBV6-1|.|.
TGTGCCAGCAGTGAAGCGCTTCGGGGGCGGGGATCTGGGGCCAACGTCCTGACTTTC
CASSEALRGRGSGANVLTF
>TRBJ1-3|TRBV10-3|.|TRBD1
TGTGCCATCAGTGGCGCCTCGGGACAGGGAGAAGGAAACACCATATATTTT
CAISGASGQGEGNTIYF
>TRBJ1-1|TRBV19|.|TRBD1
TGTGCCAGTACCGACAGGGGGCGATCGGGCTTATACGCTGAAGCTTTCTTT
CASTDRGRSGLYAEAFF
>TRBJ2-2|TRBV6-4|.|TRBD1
TGTGCCAGCAGTCGGACAGGGGACCTGAACACCGGGGAGCTGTTTTTT
CASSRTGDLNTGELFF
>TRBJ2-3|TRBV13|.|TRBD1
TGTGCCAGCAGCTTTCCTCGGACAGGGTCTTCAGATACGCAGTATTTT
CASSFPRTGSSDTQYF
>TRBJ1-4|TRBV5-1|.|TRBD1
TGCGCCAGCAGCGGCACCGGGACAGTGGATGAAAAACTGTTTTTT
CASSGTGTVDEKLFF
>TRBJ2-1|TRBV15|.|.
TGTGCCACCAGCAGAGGGGGGCGGGGTGAGCGGTCCGGCAATGAGCAGTTCTTC
CATSRGGRGERSGNEQFF